This T cell receptor (beta chain) emerged from a study of T cell responses to AZD1222 COVID-19 vaccine. Points from the study as a whole: Seropositive status at baseline applied to only five or six AZD1222 recipients.

The method was immunoSEQ multiplex PCR; TCRdb's version includes in-frame clones alone and lacks a portion of them. Among just over 80,000 clones listed, over 80% were seen once. In this sample, this clone turned up a few times. Its cognate antigen is unknown. This sample comprised peripheral blood, obtained on day 0 of AZD1222 vaccination. This sequence was found in an adult in good health.

For the CDR3, the DNA is TGTGCCAGCAGTTTCGGGGACCCCTACGAGCAGTACTTC. Translating gives CASSFGDPYEQYF. The rearrangement links TRBV12-3 or TRBV12-4 to TRBJ2-7; D assignment may be TRBD1 or TRBD2 (5 bases each). The V end was cut by 3 bases, the J end by 2 bases, with 8 bases between. There are 13 residues in the CDR3.